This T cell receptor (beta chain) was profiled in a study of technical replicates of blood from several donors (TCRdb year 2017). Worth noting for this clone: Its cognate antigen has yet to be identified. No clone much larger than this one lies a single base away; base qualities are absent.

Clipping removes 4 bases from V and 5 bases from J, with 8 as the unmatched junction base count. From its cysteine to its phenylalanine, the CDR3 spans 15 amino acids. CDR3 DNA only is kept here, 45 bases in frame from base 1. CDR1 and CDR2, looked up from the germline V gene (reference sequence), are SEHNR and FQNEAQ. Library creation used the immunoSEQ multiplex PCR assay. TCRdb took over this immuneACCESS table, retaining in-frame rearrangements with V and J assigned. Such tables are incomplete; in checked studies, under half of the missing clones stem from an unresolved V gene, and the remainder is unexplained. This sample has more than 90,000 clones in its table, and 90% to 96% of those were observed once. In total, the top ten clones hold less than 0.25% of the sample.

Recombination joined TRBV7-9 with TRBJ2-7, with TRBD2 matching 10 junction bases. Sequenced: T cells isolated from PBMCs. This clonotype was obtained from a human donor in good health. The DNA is TGTGCCAGCAGCTCCCCCACTAGCGGGATGAACGAGCAGTACTTC. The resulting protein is CASSSPTSGMNEQYF. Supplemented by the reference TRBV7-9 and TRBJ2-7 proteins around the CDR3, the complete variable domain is DTGVSQNPRHKITKRGQNVTFRCDPISEHNRLYWYRQTLGQGPEFLTYFQNEAQLEKSRLLSDRFSAERPKGSFSTLEIQRTEQGDSAMYLCASSSPTSGMNEQYFGPGTRLTVT.